Following are 4 T cell receptor beta chains from one sample sequenced in a study of Graves' ophthalmopathy and Graves' hyperthyroidism. Amplification from RNA transcripts yielded the TCR beta CDR3 regions. After a first-round RT-PCR with HTBI primers, a second-round multiplex PCR was run. Each CDR3 protein is one row after TCRdb ran MiXCR on the multiplex PCR reads. The sample includes roughly 300,000 distinct CDR3 sequences, 15% to 20% of them seen just once. Sequencing input: peripheral blood. Source of these receptors: an adult man with Graves' ophthalmopathy.

In this sample, this clonotype turned up many times. V usage is TRBV11-2 and J usage is TRBJ2-7, with 10 bases aligning to TRBD2. J gave up 1 base and V 10 bases, and 10 bases lay outside the gene matches. Germline assignment: CDR1 SGHAT and CDR2 FQNNGV. The CDR3 loop spans 15 amino acids. CDR3: CATQILAGTSYEQYF. CDR3 sequence (DNA): TGTGCCACCCAAATACTAGCGGGGACATCCTACGAGCAGTACTTC.

Only one count was recorded for this clonotype. The rearrangement links TRBV28 to TRBJ1-2, with 7 bases identical to TRBD1. The CDR3 covers 15 residues. With 6 bases clipped from V and 1 base from J, the junction kept 8 bases outside the gene matches. Germline CDR1 reads MDHEN; CDR2 reads SYDVKM. DNA of the CDR3: TGTGCCAGCAGCCCGGACAGGTCGTTTAACTATGGCTACACCTTC. It codes for CASSPDRSFNYGYTF.

This clonotype occurred many times. V is TRBV10-3 and J is TRBJ2-2; D remains unclear. V dropped 0 bases and J dropped 6 bases, with 14 bases sitting between them. CDR3 size: 16 residues. Germline CDR1 reads ENHRY; CDR2 reads SYGVKD. CDR3 in amino acids: CAISESLVGRPGELFF. CDR3 in DNA: TGTGCCATCAGTGAGTCGTTGGTGGGAAGGCCCGGGGAGCTGTTTTTT.

At least ten counts were recorded for this clonotype. The V and J genes are TRBV4-3 and TRBJ2-7; a weak D match, TRBD1 (6 bases). Germline V CDR1 and CDR2: LGHNA, YSLEER. The length of the CDR3 is 15 residues. Trimming stripped 1 base from V and 2 bases from J, with 12 bases between. CDR3 in DNA: TGCGCCAGCAGCCAAGCGCCAGGGGCCCCCTACGAGCAGTACTTC. It encodes CASSQAPGAPYEQYF.